The 29 T cell receptor beta chains below all came from one sample that was sequenced in a study of human T cells and chemical hapten exposure. Time point of the sample: pre-sensitization, week 0. Treatment indicated: therapeutic diphenylcyclopropenone sensitization with weekly scalp DPC. TCRdb redid the calling of the RACE reads with MiXCR, one entry per CDR3 protein. The sample has approximately 52,000 distinct CDR3 sequences, roughly 9.9% seen once; the top ten hold 13% to 15%. The sequenced sample was whole blood, obtained in connection with sensitization to the hapten diphenylcyclopropenone (DPC). The receptors here all came from a woman in her 40s with alopecia areata. Some clones in this sample may be carry-over from other donors' samples.

V gene TRBV10-2 combines with J gene TRBJ2-2; D uncertain. Germline CDR1 is WSHSY and CDR2 is SAAADI. The CDR3 loop spans 13 amino acids. The V end was cut by 2 bases, the J end by 4 bases, with 5 bases between. The CDR3 coding sequence is TGCGCCAGCAGTGAGCAGAGCACCGGGGAGCTGTTTTTT. It translates to CASSEQSTGELFF.

The sample holds many counts of this clonotype. The chain carries TRBV18 and TRBJ1-6; D remains unclear. CDR3 length equals 14 residues. CDR1 is KGHSH and CDR2 is LQKENI in the germline V gene. The V gene lost 6 bases and the J gene lost 7 bases, with 13 bases spanning the gap. The CDR3 region has the DNA TGTGCCAGCTCTCTCGACGGGTGGAATTCACCCCTCCACTTT. This sequence encodes CASSLDGWNSPLHF.

This clonotype was observed a handful of times. V is TRBV30 and J is TRBJ1-4; D gene ambiguous. CDR3 length: 11 amino acids. Trimming pared 0 bases from V and 8 bases from J, leaving 4 bases between. The V gene's germline CDR1 is GTSNPN and CDR2 SVGIG (reference sequence). The DNA for the CDR3 is TGTGCCTGGAGTGTGGGGGAAAAACTGTTTTTT. It specifies CAWSVGEKLFF.

This clonotype was found many times. The chain couples TRBV2 to TRBJ2-5; 7 bases are shared with TRBD1. The CDR3 is 12 amino acids. After removal of 6 bases from V and 5 bases from J, the junction contained 3 bases not matched to a gene. Germline CDR1 SNHLY, CDR2 FYNNEI. The CDR3 DNA follows: TGTGCCAGCAGGACAGGGCGCGAGACCCAGTACTTC. Translated, it gives CASRTGRETQYF.

This clonotype came up a few times. This sequence joins TRBV3-1 and TRBJ2-1; 9 bases map to TRBD2. Germline CDR1 is LGHDT and CDR2 is YNNKEL (reference sequence). There are 15 residues in the CDR3. Germline trimming cut 4 bases from V and 8 bases from J; bases unmatched to any gene: 9. The chain's CDR3 is CASSPSGGSVYEQFF. CDR3 nucleotide sequence: TGTGCCAGCAGCCCCAGCGGGGGGTCAGTGTATGAGCAGTTCTTC.

This clonotype was observed at least ten times. The chain recombines TRBV10-1 with TRBJ1-1; a weak D match, TRBD1 (6 bases). Looked up from germline, CDR1 is WNHNN and CDR2 is SYGVQD (reference sequence). The CDR3 loop spans 15 amino acids. V gave up 8 bases and J gave up 4 bases, with 20 bases separating them. The CDR3 DNA is TGCGCCAGCGGGCCTATTCCAGGGGCTCCCACTGAAGCTTTCTTT. This translates into CASGPIPGAPTEAFF.

This clonotype showed up many times. The chain couples TRBV4-2 to TRBJ2-7; 7 bases line up with TRBD1. This CDR3 comprises 16 residues. V was pared by 4 bases and J by 2 bases, with 11 bases of the junction left unmatched. Germline V gene data show CDR1 as LGHNA and CDR2 as YNFKEQ. This chain's CDR3 is CASSPLIGDRTYEQYF. The CDR3 coding sequence is TGTGCCAGCAGCCCCCTCATTGGGGACAGAACCTACGAGCAGTACTTC.

The table lists this clonotype with many counts. DNA of the CDR3: TGTGCCAGCAGCTCCAGGACAGGAAACACTGAAGCTTTCTTT. Translation gives CASSSRTGNTEAFF. The chain has TRBV7-8 and TRBJ1-1; 7 bases match TRBD1. Germline CDR1 and CDR2: SGHVS and FQNEAQ. CDR3 length equals 14 residues. V was clipped by 4 bases and J by 2 bases; unmatched bases: 4.

This clonotype turned up a few times. J is TRBJ2-7 and V is TRBV5-1; 13 positions agree with TRBD2. CDR1 and CDR2 (germline): SGHRS, YFSETQ. The CDR3 consists of 13 residues. The V segment lost 4 bases and the J segment 7 bases; nucleotides outside the gene matches: 2. This CDR3 reads CASSGLAGEEQYF. The CDR3 DNA sequence: TGCGCCAGCAGCGGACTAGCGGGGGAAGAGCAGTACTTC.

J is TRBJ2-6 and V is TRBV5-1, with unresolved D. The CDR3 has 13 residues. Trimming pared 2 bases from V and 1 base from J, leaving 1 base between. The germline V gene has CDR1 SGHRS and CDR2 YFSETQ. CDR3 DNA sequence: TGCGCCAGCAGCTTTTCTGGGGCCAACGTCCTGACTTTC. Translating gives CASSFSGANVLTF.

This chain links TRBV12-3 or TRBV12-4 with TRBJ1-1, with 9 bases aligning to TRBD1. J gave up 7 bases and V 5 bases, and 2 bases lay outside the gene matches. The CDR3 spans 12 residues. CDR3: CASSRQGGEAFF. The CDR3 DNA reads as TGTGCCAGCAGTAGACAGGGGGGTGAAGCTTTCTTT.

The chain's CDR3 is CSARGDISRDTEAFF. The CDR3, as DNA: TGCAGTGCTCGAGGGGACATCTCTCGGGACACTGAAGCTTTCTTT. The V call is TRBV20-1, the J call TRBJ1-1; maybe TRBD1 (6 bases). Germline V gene data show CDR1 as DFQATT and CDR2 as SNEGSKA (reference sequence). The germline V and J ends were trimmed by 5 bases and 3 bases, with 19 bases remaining between them. The CDR3 extends over 15 amino acids.

This clonotype was detected many times. This sequence joins TRBV29-1 and TRBJ2-1; 9 bases map to TRBD1. CDR1 and CDR2 from the germline V gene are SQVTM and ANQGSEA. The CDR3 contains 13 residues. The V and J ends lost 4 bases and 6 bases, in that order; junction bases with no gene match: 4. CDR3 nucleotide sequence: TGCAGCGTTGGGGGACAGGGCCCCAATGAGCAGTTCTTC. It is translated as CSVGGQGPNEQFF.

This clonotype was seen repeatedly, ten times or more. The rearrangement joins TRBV5-1 to TRBJ2-5; TRBD2 matches 9 bases. This CDR3 has 15 amino acids. Germline assignment: CDR1 SGHRS and CDR2 YFSETQ. V shed 4 bases, J shed 2 bases, and the junction held 6 bases outside the gene matches. CDR3 sequence reads: CASSISAGGQETQYF. In DNA, the CDR3 is TGCGCCAGCAGCATTTCAGCGGGGGGACAAGAGACCCAGTACTTC. Together with reference TRBV5-1 and TRBJ2-5, the CDR3 gives the full variable domain: KAGVTQTPRYLIKTRGQQVTLSCSPISGHRSVSWYQQTPGQGLQFLFEYFSETQRNKGNFPGRFSGRQFSNSRSEMNVSTLELGDSALYLCASSISAGGQETQYFGPGTRLLVL.

This clonotype was observed many times. V usage is TRBV20-1 and J usage is TRBJ1-6; D is undetermined. Trimming left V 4 bases short and J 8 bases short, with 12 bases between. CDR1 and CDR2 from the germline V gene are DFQATT and SNEGSKA (reference sequence). The CDR3 totals 13 residues. The CDR3 sequence is CSATILMDSPLHF. The CDR3 bases are TGCAGTGCTACCATCTTGATGGATTCACCCCTCCACTTT.

This clonotype was seen repeatedly, ten times or more. The chain links TRBV7-9 to TRBJ2-7; D gene ambiguous. CDR3 length: 13 residues. CDR1 is SEHNR, CDR2 FQNEAQ, per germline (reference sequence). Trimming took off 3 bases at V and 4 bases at J, with 10 bases between the two ends. This CDR3 reads CASSLRDGYEQYF. In DNA form, the CDR3 reads TGTGCCAGCAGCTTGAGAGACGGGTACGAGCAGTACTTC. The entire variable domain, with the rest obtained from reference TRBV7-9 and TRBJ2-7, is as follows: DTGVSQNPRHKITKRGQNVTFRCDPISEHNRLYWYRQTLGQGPEFLTYFQNEAQLEKSRLLSDRFSAERPKGSFSTLEIQRTEQGDSAMYLCASSLRDGYEQYFGPGTRLTVT.

This clonotype was counted many times. J is TRBJ1-6 and V is TRBV7-6, with TRBD1 matching 8 bases. Unmatched junction bases numbered 3, after V lost 1 base and J lost 10 bases. The CDR3 runs 14 residues. Per the germline V gene, CDR1 is SGHVS and CDR2 is FNYEAQ. CDR3 coding DNA: TGTGCCAGCAGCTTAGGACAGGGGAAATCACCCCTCCACTTT. Translating it yields CASSLGQGKSPLHF.

The gene calls are TRBV7-2 and TRBJ1-4; 8 nucleotides match TRBD1. Germline CDR1 reads SGHTA; CDR2 reads FQGNSA. The V segment lost 5 bases and the J segment 8 bases; nucleotides outside the gene matches: 13. The CDR3 has 16 residues. CDR3 bases: TGTGCCAGCAGCCTGGACAGGGCAATGACTCGGGAAAAACTGTTTTTT. Translated, it gives CASSLDRAMTREKLFF.

This clonotype was seen repeatedly, ten times or more. CDR3 DNA: TGTGCCAGCAGCCACACCCGAGGAGGGAAGGAGCAGTATTTT. It encodes CASSHTRGGKEQYF. V gene TRBV11-2 combines with J gene TRBJ2-3; D may be TRBD2 (6 bases). With 5 bases removed from V and 11 bases from J, the gap between germline ends came to 20 bases. Germline CDR1 and CDR2: SGHAT and FQNNGV. The CDR3 sequence is 14 residues long.

The rearrangement joins TRBV20-1 to TRBJ1-6; D gene uncertain. V was clipped by 0 bases and J by 9 bases, with 3 bases between them. There are 11 residues in the CDR3. Germline values: CDR1 DFQATT, CDR2 SNEGSKA (reference sequence). The CDR3 loop is CSARESSPLHF. The CDR3 region has the DNA TGCAGTGCTAGAGAAAGTTCACCCCTCCACTTT.

This clonotype was observed a handful of times. The J gene is TRBJ2-7, the V gene TRBV28; 9 bases fit TRBD1. V dropped 10 bases and J dropped 3; count of bases not matched to a gene: 10. The CDR3 sequence is 14 residues long. Germline V gene lookup returns CDR1 MDHEN and CDR2 SYDVKM. The CDR3 region is CATKTGGAFYEQYF. The CDR3 nucleotides are TGTGCCACCAAAACAGGGGGCGCGTTCTACGAGCAGTACTTC.

The rearrangement links TRBV20-1 to TRBJ1-3; D might be TRBD1 (5 bases). Trimming removed 5 bases from V and 4 bases from J, with 12 bases in between. The CDR3 totals 13 residues. Germline V gives CDR1 DFQATT, CDR2 SNEGSKA (reference sequence). DNA for the CDR3: TGCAGTGCTTCCGGGACCCAAGGAAACACCATATATTTT. This codes for CSASGTQGNTIYF.

This clonotype was detected many times. The chain couples TRBV20-1 to TRBJ2-1; no reliable D call. This CDR3 contains 15 residues. CDR1 is DFQATT, CDR2 SNEGSKA, per germline (reference sequence). V lost 6 bases to trimming and J lost 0 bases, with 15 bases between them. CDR3 coding DNA: TGCAGTGCCCCGAAGTGGTTAAACTCCTACAATGAGCAGTTCTTC. Its protein is CSAPKWLNSYNEQFF.

Many counts were recorded for this clonotype. The chain uses TRBV7-2 and TRBJ2-2; D not resolved. Germline CDR1 is SGHTA and CDR2 is FQGNSA. V lost 2 bases to trimming and J lost 1 base, with 5 bases between them. The CDR3 runs to 14 residues. This CDR3 reads CASSLTGNTGELFF. The CDR3 DNA sequence: TGTGCCAGCAGCTTAACGGGGAACACCGGGGAGCTGTTTTTT.

In its sample, this clonotype was seen many times. The chain uses TRBV20-1 and TRBJ2-4, with 8 bases fitting TRBD1. The CDR3 length is 14 residues. Germline V gene sequence: CDR1 DFQATT, CDR2 SNEGSKA (reference sequence). The junction had 5 bases not matched to a gene; V was cut back by 5 bases and J by 2 bases. In DNA form, the CDR3 reads TGCAGTGCTGTACGACAGGGGACCAAAAACATTCAGTACTTC. Translating it yields CSAVRQGTKNIQYF.

This clonotype was picked up many times. The J gene is TRBJ2-5, the V gene TRBV3-1; no firm D call. CDR1 and CDR2 from the germline V gene are LGHDT and YNNKEL (reference sequence). Trimming removed 0 bases at V and 5 bases at J, with 13 bases between. The CDR3 has 15 residues. CDR3 protein: CASSQDQTAMETQYF. DNA for the CDR3: TGTGCCAGCAGCCAAGATCAGACCGCCATGGAGACCCAGTACTTC.

The chain recombines TRBV29-1 with TRBJ2-3; the D gene could be TRBD1 or TRBD2 (5 bases each). The CDR3 totals 12 residues. Trimming took off 5 bases at V and 6 bases at J, with 12 bases between the two ends. Per germline, CDR1 SQVTM and CDR2 ANQGSEA. The DNA for the CDR3 is TGCAGCGTTTCAGAAGAGGGGGATACGCAGTATTTT. It codes for CSVSEEGDTQYF.

This clonotype was picked up many times. CDR3 DNA sequence: TGTGCCAGTTGGGACAGCACAGATACGCAGTATTTT. Translating it yields CASWDSTDTQYF. The V call is TRBV2, the J call TRBJ2-3; D tentatively reads TRBD1 or TRBD2 (5 bases each). This CDR3 has 12 residues. V shed 9 bases and J shed 0 bases, with 7 bases lying between them. Per the germline V gene, CDR1 is SNHLY and CDR2 is FYNNEI.

This clonotype was picked up many times. This rearrangement joins TRBV4-1 to TRBJ1-4; 7 bases map to TRBD1. The germline gives CDR1 MGHRA, CDR2 YSYEKL. The CDR3 has 19 residues. V gave up 1 base and J gave up 0 bases; unmatched junction bases: 11. The CDR3 sequence: CASSQVVRGQLATNEKLFF. CDR3 nucleotides: TGCGCCAGCAGCCAAGTGGTTAGGGGACAGCTTGCAACTAATGAAAAACTGTTTTTT.